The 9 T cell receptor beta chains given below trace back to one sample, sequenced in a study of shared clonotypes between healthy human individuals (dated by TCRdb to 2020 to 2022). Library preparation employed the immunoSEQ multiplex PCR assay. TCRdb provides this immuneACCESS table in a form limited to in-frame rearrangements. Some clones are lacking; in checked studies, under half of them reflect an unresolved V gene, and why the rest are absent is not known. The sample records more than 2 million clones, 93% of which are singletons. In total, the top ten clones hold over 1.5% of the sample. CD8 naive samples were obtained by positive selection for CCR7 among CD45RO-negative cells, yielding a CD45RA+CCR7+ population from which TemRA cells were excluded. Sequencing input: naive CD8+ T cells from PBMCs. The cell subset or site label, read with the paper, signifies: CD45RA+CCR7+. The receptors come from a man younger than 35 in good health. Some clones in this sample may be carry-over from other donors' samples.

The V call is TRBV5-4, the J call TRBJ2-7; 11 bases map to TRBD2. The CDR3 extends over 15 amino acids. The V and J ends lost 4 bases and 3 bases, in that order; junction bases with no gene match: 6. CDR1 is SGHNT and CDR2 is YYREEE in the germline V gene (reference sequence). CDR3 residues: CASSHGTSGYYEQYF. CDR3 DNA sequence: TGTGCCAGCAGCCATGGGACTAGCGGCTACTACGAGCAGTACTTC.

In nucleotides, the CDR3 is TGTGCCAGTAGCATCCGGGACAGGCCGACTGATGAGCAGTTCTTC. Protein product: CASSIRDRPTDEQFF. This rearrangement joins TRBV19 to TRBJ2-1; 8 nucleotides match TRBD1. Germline V gives CDR1 LNHDA, CDR2 SQIVND (reference sequence). With 6 bases clipped from V and 8 bases from J, the junction kept 12 bases outside the gene matches. There are 15 residues in the CDR3.

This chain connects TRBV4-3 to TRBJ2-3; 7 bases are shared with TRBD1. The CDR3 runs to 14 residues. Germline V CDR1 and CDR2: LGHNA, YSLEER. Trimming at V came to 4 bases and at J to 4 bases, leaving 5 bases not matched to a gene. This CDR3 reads CASSPRQGSDTQYF. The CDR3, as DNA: TGCGCCAGCAGCCCCAGACAGGGATCAGATACGCAGTATTTT.

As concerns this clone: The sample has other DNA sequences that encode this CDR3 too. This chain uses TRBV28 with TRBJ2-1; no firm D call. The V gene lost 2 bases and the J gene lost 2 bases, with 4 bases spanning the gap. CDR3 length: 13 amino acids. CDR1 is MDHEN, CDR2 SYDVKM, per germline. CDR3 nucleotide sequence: TGTGCCAGCAGTTTAGTCGCCTACAATGAGCAGTTCTTC. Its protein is CASSLVAYNEQFF.

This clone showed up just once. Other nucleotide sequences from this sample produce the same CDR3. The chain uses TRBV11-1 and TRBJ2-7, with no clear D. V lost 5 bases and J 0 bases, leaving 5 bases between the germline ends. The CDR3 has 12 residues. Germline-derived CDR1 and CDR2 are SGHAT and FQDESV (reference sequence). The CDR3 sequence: CASSGDSYEQYF. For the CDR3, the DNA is TGTGCCAGCAGCGGGGACTCCTACGAGCAGTACTTC. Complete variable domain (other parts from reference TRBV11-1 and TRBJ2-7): EAEVAQSPRYKITEKSQAVAFWCDPISGHATLYWYRQILGQGPELLVQFQDESVVDDSQLPKDRFSAERLKGVDSTLKIQPAELGDSAMYLCASSGDSYEQYFGPGTRLTVT.

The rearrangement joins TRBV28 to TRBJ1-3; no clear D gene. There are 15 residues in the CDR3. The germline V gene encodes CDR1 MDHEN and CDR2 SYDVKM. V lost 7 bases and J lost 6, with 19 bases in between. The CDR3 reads CASNPGREGENTIYF. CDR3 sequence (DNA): TGTGCCAGCAACCCGGGGAGGGAAGGAGAAAACACCATATATTTT. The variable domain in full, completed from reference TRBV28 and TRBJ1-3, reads DVKVTQSSRYLVKRTGEKVFLECVQDMDHENMFWYRQDPGLGLRLIYFSYDVKMKEKGDIPEGYSVSREKKERFSLILESASTNQTSMYLCASNPGREGENTIYFGEGSWLTVV.

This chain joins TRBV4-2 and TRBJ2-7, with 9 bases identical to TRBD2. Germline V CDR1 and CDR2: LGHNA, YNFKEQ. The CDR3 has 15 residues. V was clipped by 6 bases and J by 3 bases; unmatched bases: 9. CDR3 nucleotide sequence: TGTGCCAGCAGACAGATTAGCGGGAGTAGCTACGAGCAGTACTTC. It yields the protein CASRQISGSSYEQYF.

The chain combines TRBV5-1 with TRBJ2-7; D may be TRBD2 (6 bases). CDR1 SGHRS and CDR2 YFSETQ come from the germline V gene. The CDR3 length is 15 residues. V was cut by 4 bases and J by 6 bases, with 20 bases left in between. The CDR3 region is CASSILQGGSVEQYF. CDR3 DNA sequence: TGCGCCAGCAGCATACTCCAGGGAGGTTCCGTCGAGCAGTACTTC. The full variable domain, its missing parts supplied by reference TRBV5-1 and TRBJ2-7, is KAGVTQTPRYLIKTRGQQVTLSCSPISGHRSVSWYQQTPGQGLQFLFEYFSETQRNKGNFPGRFSGRQFSNSRSEMNVSTLELGDSALYLCASSILQGGSVEQYFGPGTRLTVT.

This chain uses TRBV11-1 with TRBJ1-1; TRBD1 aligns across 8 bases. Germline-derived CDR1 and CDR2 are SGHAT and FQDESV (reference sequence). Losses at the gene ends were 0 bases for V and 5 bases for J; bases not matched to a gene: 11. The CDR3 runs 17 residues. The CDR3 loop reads CASSLANGQGIKTEAFF. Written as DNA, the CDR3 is TGTGCCAGCAGCTTAGCGAACGGACAGGGCATTAAGACTGAAGCTTTCTTT.